Shown below are 9 T cell receptor beta chains from a single sample sequenced in a study of T cells in Graves' hyperthyroidism and ophthalmopathy (dated by TCRdb to between 2018 and 2020). Preparation of the library involved multiplex PCR. Instrument used: Illumina HiSeq 2000. The TCR beta CDR3 regions were amplified from RNA transcripts. The first round of RT-PCR for the TCR CDR3 was performed with the HTBI primer set and the Qiagen OneStep RT-PCR kit. In-frame beta chains were kept once TCRdb had trimmed the public reads at Q25 with fastp and called clones with MiXCR. Identical CDR3 protein sequences are pooled into one entry, listed with their most common genes and DNA. This sample comprises hundreds of thousands of distinct CDR3 sequences, about 15% of them detected only once. Of the sample, 4.3% falls within the top ten clones. Sequenced input: blood. All receptors derive from a woman between 35 and 50 years old with Graves' ophthalmopathy.

This clonotype showed up many times. The chain couples TRBV28 to TRBJ2-7; TRBD2 might be the D (6 bases). The ends were cut back, 8 bases at V and 3 bases at J, with 11 bases in the middle. The CDR3 sequence is 12 residues long. Germline CDR1 is MDHEN and CDR2 is SYDVKM. The CDR3 region is CASVSGGYEQYF. The DNA for the CDR3 is TGTGCCAGCGTTAGCGGTGGCTACGAGCAGTACTTC.

This clonotype was seen at least ten times. The rearrangement links TRBV19 to TRBJ1-5; 7 bases are a match to TRBD1. Germline V gives CDR1 LNHDA, CDR2 SQIVND (reference sequence). The CDR3 runs to 16 residues. The junction had 8 bases not matched to a gene; V was cut back by 5 bases and J by 1 base. CDR3: CASSVYRGRSNQPQHF. The CDR3 bases are TGTGCCAGTAGTGTCTACAGGGGCAGGAGCAATCAGCCCCAGCATTTT.

This rearrangement joins TRBV28 to TRBJ2-3, with TRBD1 matching over 9 bases. The DNA end lines up better with TRBJ1-5; the J call may be wrong. Germline V gene lookup returns CDR1 MDHEN and CDR2 SYDVKM. The CDR3 has 16 amino acids. In DNA, the CDR3 is TGTGCCAGCAGTCCCCAGCGGGACAGGGTACAAAATACGCAGCATTTT. This encodes CASSPQRDRVQNTQHF.

In this sample, this clonotype turned up a few times. J is TRBJ2-5 and V is TRBV11-2; D is perhaps TRBD1 or TRBD2 (5 bases each). V lost 2 bases and J 4 bases, leaving 8 bases between the germline ends. Germline V lookup: CDR1 SGHAT, CDR2 FQNNGV. The CDR3 covers 13 residues. The CDR3 region is CASSLMGVETQYF. CDR3 DNA sequence: TGTGCCAGCAGCTTAATGGGGGTAGAGACCCAGTACTTC.

CDR3 coding DNA: TGTGCCTGGAGTGTACCCTGGGGCATCATCAGGAACTATGGCTACACCTTC. Protein: CAWSVPWGIIRNYGYTF. The genes are TRBV30 and TRBJ1-2; D is possibly TRBD1 (5 bases). CDR1 is GTSNPN and CDR2 is SVGIG in the germline V gene (reference sequence). The CDR3 is made up of 17 amino acids. Trimming stripped 0 bases from V and 2 bases from J, with 19 bases between.

V usage is TRBV29-1 and J usage is TRBJ2-5; a weak D match, TRBD2 (6 bases). The V end lost 6 bases, the J end lost 5 bases, and 22 bases lay between the germline ends. CDR3 length: 15 amino acids. The germline gives CDR1 SQVTM, CDR2 ANQGSEA. CDR3 region: CSVILRDLPGETQYF. The CDR3 region has the DNA TGCAGCGTAATCCTGAGGGACTTACCTGGGGAGACCCAGTACTTC.

This clonotype was seen at least ten times. The V call is TRBV27, the J call TRBJ2-5; D is unresolved. Germline V CDR1 and CDR2: MNHEY, SMNVEV (reference sequence). The CDR3 covers 15 residues. Trimming cost V 6 bases and J 2 bases, with 16 bases left between them. The CDR3 nucleotides read TGTGCCAGCAGGAACTCCTTTGTGGAACAAGAGACCCAGTACTTC. Its protein product is CASRNSFVEQETQYF.

There are many counts of this clonotype. Its ends do not fully match the called genes, so a read error is possible. The chain links TRBV7-3 to TRBJ1-1; 10 nucleotides align to TRBD1. Germline V lookup: CDR1 SGHTA, CDR2 FQGTGA. This CDR3 has 13 amino acids. The CDR3 coding sequence is TGCGCCAGCAGCTCGGACAGGGGGACTGAAGCTTTCTTT. Protein product: CASSSDRGTEAFF.

This clonotype was observed a handful of times. The chain carries TRBV30 and TRBJ2-2; 16 bases are shared with TRBD2. This CDR3 comprises 17 residues. The germline CDR1 and CDR2 sequences are GTSNPN and SVGIG (reference sequence). The J segment lost 7 bases and the V segment lost 3 bases, leaving 8 bases of the junction unmatched. CDR3 coding DNA: TGTGCCTGGAGCCCCGAGGGACTAGCGGGAGGGAACGGGGAGCTGTTTTTT. Translated, it gives CAWSPEGLAGGNGELFF.